These T cell receptor beta chains were read from a single sample in a study of shared clonotypes between healthy human individuals. TCRdb's table, derived via immunoSEQ multiplex PCR, lists solely in-frame clones and lacks some. The sample contains about 96,000 clones, approximately 51% of which appear only once. The sample was PBMCs. The receptors come from a woman aged 40 to 50 in good health. Some clones in this sample may be carry-over from other donors' samples. CDR3s leave out the opening cysteine and the closing phenylalanine or tryptophan. A D gene is named only where the DNA matches it firmly. Clone sizes are given selectively: once, few, many, or a class where the clone is expanded.

TRBD1 TRBJ1-1 TRBV30 NA ACPGQGDTEAF
TRBD1 TRBJ2-7 TRBV15 few ATSIRFWGTESYEQY
NA TRBJ1-1 TRBV9 many ASSVMVESEAF
NA TRBJ2-7 TRBV7-9 NA ASSSEGRPHEQY
TRBD2 TRBJ2-7 TRBV7-8 NA ASSAGGAYEQY
TRBD2 TRBJ2-7 TRBV7-2 NA ASSLLAGVSYEQY
NA TRBJ1-1 TRBV10-3 many AIRLYANTEAF
NA TRBJ1-3 TRBV4-1 NA ASSQALGFGNTIY
NA TRBJ2-1 TRBV4-3 NA ASSRDRDTYNEQF
TRBD2 TRBJ2-2 TRBV27 many ASSLSLREYTGELF
TRBD1 TRBJ1-5 TRBV6-6 NA ASSYGQGRQPQH
TRBD2 TRBJ2-7 TRBV5-1 NA ASRPGTSGYEQY
NA TRBJ2-7 TRBV4-1 few ASSQGNEQY
TRBD2 TRBJ2-5 TRBV4-3 NA ASSPGLAGGPRY
NA TRBJ1-5 TRBV6-1 NA ASRDSLGGSQPQH
NA TRBJ2-1 TRBV15 NA ATSRPYNEQF
NA TRBJ1-1 TRBV5-4 NA ASSLGSREEAF
NA TRBJ2-1 TRBV28 few ASSLDSGRRLSSYNEQF
NA TRBJ2-5 TRBV7-3 few ASSPSLTGETQY
NA TRBJ1-3 TRBV6-6 many ASSYSLPSGNTIY
NA TRBJ2-1 TRBV9 NA ASTLGQPASYNEQF
NA TRBJ1-2 TRBV18 NA ASSPQGDGYT
NA TRBJ2-7 TRBV29-1 NA SVGYDSFYEQY
NA TRBJ1-1 TRBV29-1 NA SAEDRGSRQRAEAF
NA TRBJ1-5 TRBV28 NA ASRAPGRNQPQH